This is a list of T cell receptor beta chains from one sample in a study of blood T cells in healthy people across ages. MiXCR, applied by TCRdb to the 5' RACE reads, yields one record per CDR3 protein. The data hold about 780,000 distinct CDR3 sequences, with around 50% observed a single time. The sequenced material came from blood. Source of these receptors: a man aged 80 or over in good health. Each CDR3 is given with its conserved first and last residue. A D gene is named only where the DNA matches it firmly. A clone size is listed for some rows: how often the clone was seen (once, few, many), or a class if it is expanded.

size: .
V: TRBV12-3/TRBV12-4
D: .
J: TRBJ2-1
CDR3: CASSPQRTHNEQFF
DNA: TGTGCCAGCAGTCCCCAGCGAACCCACAATGAGCAGTTCTTC

size: .
V: TRBV6-2/TRBV6-3
D: .
J: TRBJ2-2
CDR3: CATYTGELFF
DNA: TGTGCCACTTACACCGGGGAGCTGTTTTTT

size: few
V: TRBV12-3/TRBV12-4
D: .
J: TRBJ2-1
CDR3: CASSLVPDNEQFF
DNA: TGTGCCAGCAGTTTAGTTCCAGACAATGAGCAGTTCTTC

size: .
V: TRBV10-3
D: .
J: TRBJ2-5
CDR3: CAIATYGTKQETQYF
DNA: TGTGCCATTGCAACTTACGGGACAAAACAAGAGACCCAGTACTTC

size: .
V: TRBV14
D: .
J: TRBJ2-3
CDR3: CTSSQLTGPDTQYF
DNA: TGTACCAGCAGCCAACTGACGGGGCCAGATACGCAGTATTTT

size: .
V: TRBV12-3/TRBV12-4
D: .
J: TRBJ2-3
CDR3: CASTHGGTTDTQYF
DNA: TGTGCCAGCACCCACGGAGGTACAACAGATACGCAGTATTTT

size: .
V: TRBV27
D: .
J: TRBJ1-5
CDR3: CASKQHSNQPQHF
DNA: TGTGCCAGCAAACAACATAGCAATCAGCCCCAGCATTTT

size: .
V: TRBV10-3
D: .
J: TRBJ2-7
CDR3: CAISEYRGYEQYF
DNA: TGTGCCATCAGTGAGTACCGTGGGTACGAGCAGTACTTC

size: .
V: TRBV5-1
D: .
J: TRBJ2-5
CDR3: CASREGAETQYF
DNA: TGCGCCAGCAGGGAGGGTGCAGAGACCCAGTACTTC

size: .
V: TRBV10-3
D: .
J: TRBJ1-2
CDR3: CAISEGRGDSSGYTF
DNA: TGTGCCATCAGTGAAGGTAGGGGTGACAGTAGTGGCTACACCTTC

size: .
V: TRBV29-1
D: TRBD1
J: TRBJ2-3
CDR3: CSVVTDRGLDTQYF
DNA: TGCAGCGTTGTAACGGACAGGGGGCTAGATACGCAGTATTTT

size: few
V: TRBV5-1
D: .
J: TRBJ2-3
CDR3: CASSLDSVTDTQYF
DNA: TGCGCCAGCAGCTTGGACAGTGTCACAGATACGCAGTATTTT

size: .
V: TRBV27
D: TRBD2
J: TRBJ2-7
CDR3: CASSRFRTSHEQYF
DNA: TGTGCCAGCAGCCGCTTTAGGACTAGCCACGAGCAGTACTTC

size: few
V: TRBV4-3
D: .
J: TRBJ2-1
CDR3: CASSQGDRSSYNEQFF
DNA: TGCGCCAGCAGCCAAGGAGACAGGAGCTCCTACAATGAGCAGTTCTTC

size: few
V: TRBV7-9
D: TRBD2
J: TRBJ2-3
CDR3: CASSTSRGDAQYF
DNA: TGTGCCAGCAGCACAAGTCGGGGGGATGCGCAGTATTTT

size: .
V: TRBV12-3/TRBV12-4
D: .
J: TRBJ2-5
CDR3: CASSRITQETQYF
DNA: TGTGCCAGCAGTCGCATAACTCAAGAGACCCAGTACTTC

size: .
V: TRBV18
D: .
J: TRBJ1-2
CDR3: CASSPDSSYGYTF
DNA: TGTGCCAGCTCACCGGACAGCAGCTATGGCTACACCTTC

size: many
V: TRBV12-3/TRBV12-4
D: .
J: TRBJ1-2
CDR3: CASRGPESGYTF
DNA: TGTGCCAGCAGAGGCCCCGAGTCGGGCTACACCTTC

size: .
V: TRBV20-1
D: TRBD2
J: TRBJ2-1
CDR3: CSARKLAISYNEQFF
DNA: TGCAGTGCTAGGAAACTAGCGATCTCCTACAATGAGCAGTTCTTC

size: once
V: TRBV7-2
D: TRBD2
J: TRBJ2-1
CDR3: CASSVAGRSDEQFF
DNA: TGTGCCAGCAGCGTAGCGGGGCGTTCGGATGAGCAGTTCTTC

size: .
V: TRBV3-1
D: .
J: TRBJ2-3
CDR3: CASSQGWYTQYF
DNA: TGTGCCAGCAGCCAAGGGTGGTATACGCAGTATTTT

size: few
V: TRBV20-1
D: TRBD1
J: TRBJ1-5
CDR3: CSAHTGGDQPQHF
DNA: TGCAGTGCCCATACAGGGGGCGATCAGCCCCAGCATTTT